The 24 T cell receptor beta chains reported below all come from one sample, sequenced in a study of regulatory T cells in long-lasting Graves disease. Time point meaning: persistent/refractory GD, antithyroid drugs over 5 years with positive TRAb. PBMC-derived RNA was used for the TCR library. Both iRepertoire HTBI primers and Arm-PCR of CDR3 regions were used to build the TCR beta libraries. TCRdb reprocessed the multiplex PCR reads via MiXCR and lists one record per CDR3 protein. This table has roughly 450,000 distinct CDR3 sequences, less than 25% appearing once. This material consisted of peripheral blood mononuclear cells (PBMCs), taken when the disease was refractory, from a patient treated with antithyroid drugs. Every receptor here comes from a female donor with Graves disease.

V gene TRBV10-1 combines with J gene TRBJ2-7, with D perhaps assigned TRBD1 or TRBD2 (5 bases each). Trimming removed 5 bases at V and 5 bases at J, with 16 bases between. The CDR3 is 14 residues long. CDR1 and CDR2 from the germline V gene are WNHNN and SYGVQD (reference sequence). The CDR3 is CASSSGTPGNEQYF. DNA for the CDR3: TGCGCCAGCAGTTCCGGGACCCCTGGGAACGAGCAGTACTTC.

This clonotype was detected ten times or more. This chain connects TRBV12-3 or TRBV12-4 to TRBJ1-5; D is possibly TRBD1 (6 bases). This CDR3 is 16 amino acids long. V lost 3 bases, J lost 3 bases, and 15 bases lay in between. The CDR3 is CASSFWTERSNQPQHF. In nucleotides, the CDR3 is TGTGCCAGCAGTTTCTGGACAGAAAGATCCAATCAGCCCCAGCATTTT.

In this sample, this clonotype turned up a few times. V usage is TRBV3-1 and J usage is TRBJ2-7; D is unclear. Trimming removed 3 bases from V and 6 bases from J, with 9 bases in between. The CDR3 spans 12 residues. The germline V gene has CDR1 LGHDT and CDR2 YNNKEL (reference sequence). Here the CDR3 reads CASSHTDTEQYF. As DNA, the CDR3 is TGTGCCAGCAGCCACACAGACACCGAGCAGTACTTC.

This clonotype occurred many times. The chain carries TRBV27 and TRBJ1-2, with D maybe TRBD1 (6 bases). The V gene lost 3 bases and the J gene lost 11 bases, with 16 bases spanning the gap. The CDR3 is 13 amino acids. Germline V gene sequence: CDR1 MNHEY, CDR2 SMNVEV (reference sequence). The CDR3 sequence is CASSFRGSDSYTF. The CDR3 DNA reads TGTGCCAGCAGTTTCAGGGGATCGGACAGTTACACCTTC.

This clonotype appeared a few times. V and J are TRBV7-9 and TRBJ2-2; no clear D gene. This CDR3 has 16 amino acids. In germline, CDR1 is SEHNR, CDR2 FQNEAQ (reference sequence). V shed 5 bases and J shed 8 bases, with 21 bases lying between them. Here the CDR3 reads CASSPTPGFSAGELFF. For the CDR3, the DNA is TGTGCCAGCAGCCCGACTCCCGGGTTCTCGGCGGGGGAGCTGTTTTTT.

This clonotype was counted only a few times. The chain combines TRBV28 with TRBJ2-7, with D possibly matching TRBD2 (6 bases). The V gene's germline CDR1 is MDHEN and CDR2 SYDVKM. V lost 5 bases and J lost 5, with 13 bases in between. This CDR3 comprises 13 residues. The CDR3 loop reads CASSRRGLNEQYF. CDR3 in DNA: TGTGCCAGCAGTAGGCGGGGACTGAACGAGCAGTACTTC.

The chain is built from TRBV6-4 and TRBJ2-7, with D perhaps TRBD1 or TRBD2 (6 bases each). Looked up from germline, CDR1 is MRHNA and CDR2 is SNTAGT. The CDR3 is 14 residues long. V was clipped by 6 bases and J by 3 bases, with 15 bases between them. This CDR3 is CASRRDTEIYEQYF. The CDR3 DNA is TGTGCCAGCAGGCGGGACACGGAAATCTACGAGCAGTACTTC.

Only a few counts were recorded for this clonotype. The chain links TRBV5-1 to TRBJ2-5; 8 bases map to TRBD1. With 0 bases clipped from V and 2 bases from J, the junction kept 6 bases outside the gene matches. Germline-derived CDR1 and CDR2 are SGHRS and YFSETQ. The CDR3 is made up of 16 amino acids. The chain's CDR3 is CASSLGQGIGQETQYF. DNA of the CDR3: TGCGCCAGCAGCTTGGGACAGGGGATCGGGCAAGAGACCCAGTACTTC.

In its sample, this clonotype was seen a few times. CDR3 coding DNA: TGTGCCAGCAGCACGGGCCTCGACATTCAGTACTTC. Protein sequence: CASSTGLDIQYF. This chain joins TRBV11-2 and TRBJ2-4; D not resolved. This CDR3 has 12 amino acids. CDR1 SGHAT and CDR2 FQNNGV come from the germline V gene. V lost 5 bases to trimming and J lost 8 bases, with 10 bases between them. Full variable domain (outside the CDR3, taken from reference TRBV11-2 and TRBJ2-4): EAGVAQSPRYKIIEKRQSVAFWCNPISGHATLYWYQQILGQGPKLLIQFQNNGVVDDSQLPKDRFSAERLKGVDSTLKIQPAKLEDSAVYLCASSTGLDIQYFGAGTRLSVL.

The chain combines TRBV7-8 with TRBJ1-1; no reliable D call. Germline V gene data show CDR1 as SGHVS and CDR2 as FQNEAQ. The CDR3 spans 15 residues. The V end lost 5 bases, the J end lost 4 bases, and 17 bases lay between the germline ends. Here the CDR3 DNA reads TGTGCCAGCAGCCCAAAGAGGGTTCGGGGCACTGAAGCTTTCTTT. Translated, it gives CASSPKRVRGTEAFF. The whole variable domain, filled in from reference TRBV7-8 and TRBJ1-1, reads GAGVSQSPRYKVAKRGQDVALRCDPISGHVSLFWYQQALGQGPEFLTYFQNEAQLDKSGLPSDRFFAERPEGSVSTLKIQRTQQEDSAVYLCASSPKRVRGTEAFFGQGTRLTVV.

This clonotype was counted at least ten times. V gene TRBV11-3 combines with J gene TRBJ2-2; a possible D gene is TRBD1 (5 bases). Germline CDR1 is SGHNT and CDR2 is YENEEA. Between the trimmed V and J ends, which lost 5 bases and 5 bases, there was a span of 12 bases. The CDR3 is made up of 14 amino acids. This CDR3 is CASSESRVTGELFF. As DNA, the CDR3 is TGTGCCAGCAGCGAGTCCAGGGTAACCGGGGAGCTGTTTTTT.

In this sample, this clonotype turned up a few times. This chain connects TRBV30 to TRBJ1-3; 9 bases are a match to TRBD1. From germline, CDR1 is GTSNPN and CDR2 SVGIG (reference sequence). CDR3 length equals 14 residues. V lost 3 bases, J lost 4 bases, and 4 bases stayed unmatched. The CDR3 nucleotides are TGTGCCTGGAGCAGGGACAGGGAGGGAAACACCATATATTTT. It specifies CAWSRDREGNTIYF.

This clonotype was counted a few times. The chain has TRBV28 and TRBJ1-5, with D perhaps TRBD1 (6 bases). The CDR3 covers 14 residues. V was trimmed by 4 bases and J by 6 bases, leaving 13 bases between them. Germline lookup yields CDR1 MDHEN and CDR2 SYDVKM. The CDR3 region is CASSSRGAGQPQHF. Here the CDR3 DNA reads TGTGCCAGCAGTTCCAGGGGAGCGGGTCAGCCCCAGCATTTT.

This clonotype was seen ten or more times. V and J are TRBV13 and TRBJ2-5; no clear D. Between the trimmed V and J ends, which lost 2 bases and 4 bases, there was a span of 8 bases. The CDR3 spans 13 residues. The germline V gene encodes CDR1 PRHDT and CDR2 FYEKMQ (reference sequence). The CDR3 DNA reads as TGTGCCAGCAGCTTACAGGCCCGAGAGACCCAGTACTTC. Translating it yields CASSLQARETQYF.

The chain uses TRBV10-1 and TRBJ2-2, with 12 bases fitting TRBD2. The CDR3 totals 15 residues. CDR1 and CDR2 from the germline V gene are WNHNN and SYGVQD (reference sequence). V was pared by 4 bases and J by 6 bases, with 3 bases of the junction left unmatched. As DNA, the CDR3 is TGCGCCAGCAGTGCCCTAGCGGGAGGGCCCGGGGAGCTGTTTTTT. Amino acids: CASSALAGGPGELFF.

This clonotype was seen a handful of times. This sequence joins TRBV9 and TRBJ2-2; TRBD2 agrees at 11 bases. The CDR3 extends over 17 amino acids. Germline V lookup: CDR1 SGDLS, CDR2 YYNGEE. Losses at the gene ends were 0 bases for V and 5 bases for J; bases not matched to a gene: 6. CDR3: CASSVVPASGRTGELFF. The CDR3, as DNA: TGTGCCAGCAGCGTAGTCCCTGCTAGCGGGAGGACCGGGGAGCTGTTTTTT.

This clonotype was counted ten times or more. The chain has TRBV7-3 and TRBJ2-2; TRBD1 matches at 7 bases. The V and J ends lost 3 bases and 5 bases, in that order; junction bases with no gene match: 6. Looked up from germline, CDR1 is SGHTA and CDR2 is FQGTGA. This CDR3 is built from 15 residues. CDR3 bases: TGTGCCAGCAGCTTCGACAGGGTTAGGACCGGGGAGCTGTTTTTT. Amino acids: CASSFDRVRTGELFF.

At least ten counts were recorded for this clonotype. The gene calls are TRBV12-3 or TRBV12-4 and TRBJ2-5; D is possibly TRBD1 (5 bases). Trimming took off 7 bases at V and 4 bases at J, with 22 bases between the two ends. The CDR3 has 16 residues. CDR3 sequence (DNA): TGTGCCAGCACCTTCATGACAGCCGTGGGTGGAGAGACCCAGTACTTC. It codes for CASTFMTAVGGETQYF.

At least ten counts were recorded for this clonotype. The chain joins TRBV7-2 to TRBJ2-7, with D unclear. The germline V and J ends were trimmed by 2 bases and 7 bases, with 21 bases remaining between them. The CDR3 is 16 residues long. The germline CDR1 and CDR2 sequences are SGHTA and FQGNSA. The CDR3 loop reads CASSLPENSPFYEQYF. CDR3 sequence (DNA): TGTGCCAGCAGCTTACCTGAGAACAGCCCTTTCTATGAGCAGTACTTC.

The chain links TRBV19 to TRBJ1-3; D not certain. The CDR3 contains 15 residues. Trimming stripped 6 bases from V and 0 bases from J, with 12 bases between. Per germline, CDR1 LNHDA and CDR2 SQIVND (reference sequence). CDR3 nucleotides: TGTGCCAGTAGATCAGCGGGAAGCTCTGGAAACACCATATATTTT. This gives the protein CASRSAGSSGNTIYF.

This clonotype turned up a few times. This rearrangement joins TRBV19 to TRBJ2-7; D not certain. V was cut by 0 bases and J by 3 bases, with 18 bases left in between. The CDR3 covers 17 residues. Germline-derived CDR1 and CDR2 are LNHDA and SQIVND (reference sequence). CDR3 sequence (DNA): TGTGCCAGTAGTATAGATCGGTCGGGCAGGACCCTCTACGAGCAGTACTTC. Translation: CASSIDRSGRTLYEQYF.

This clonotype showed up many times. At one end, the junction sequence differs from germline, possibly due to a read error. The V call is TRBV7-2, the J call TRBJ2-7; 12 bases are shared with TRBD2. The CDR3 is made up of 14 amino acids. Germline CDR1 reads SGHTA; CDR2 reads FQGNSA. The CDR3 here is CASSLGLAGGEQYF. In DNA, the CDR3 is TGTGCCAGCAGTTTAGGCCTAGCGGGAGGGGAGCAGTACTTC.

This clonotype occurred a few times. The V call is TRBV7-9, the J call TRBJ1-1, with unresolved D. CDR1 and CDR2 from the germline V gene are SEHNR and FQNEAQ (reference sequence). V was cut by 3 bases and J by 2 bases, with 13 bases left in between. The length of the CDR3 is 15 residues. Here the CDR3 reads CASSFGQIVNTEAFF. The CDR3 DNA is TGTGCCAGCAGCTTTGGCCAGATAGTCAACACTGAAGCTTTCTTT.

This clonotype has a single count. The chain employs TRBV12-3 or TRBV12-4 and TRBJ2-1; D unresolved. The CDR3 totals 15 residues. Trimming removed 3 bases from V and 6 bases from J, with 15 bases in between. The CDR3 region is CASSFAAHPRNEQFF. As DNA, the CDR3 is TGTGCCAGCAGTTTCGCGGCCCACCCCCGCAATGAGCAGTTCTTC.